This note documents a single T cell receptor (beta chain) sequence. This entry is derived from a study of T cell changes during pregnancy in multiple sclerosis. V dropped 1 base and J dropped 7 bases, with 14 bases sitting between them. Germline lookup yields CDR1 MGHRA and CDR2 YSYEKL. The CDR3 loop spans 15 amino acids. TCRdb's copy holds only in-frame clones and misses some; the assay was immunoSEQ multiplex PCR. The sample lists about 38,000 clones, 90% to 95% seen once, with 6.5% to 9.5% in the top ten. The TCR was taken from a female donor with multiple sclerosis, enrolled in a pregnancy study. This specimen consisted of CD8+ T cells from peripheral blood mononuclear cells, obtained in the third trimester of pregnancy. This chain connects TRBV4-1 to TRBJ1-5, with D possibly being TRBD1 (5 bases). CDR3 amino acids: CASSQVEQGNQPQHF. The CDR3 DNA is TGCGCCAGCAGCCAAGTTGAGCAGGGTAACCAGCCCCAGCATTTT.